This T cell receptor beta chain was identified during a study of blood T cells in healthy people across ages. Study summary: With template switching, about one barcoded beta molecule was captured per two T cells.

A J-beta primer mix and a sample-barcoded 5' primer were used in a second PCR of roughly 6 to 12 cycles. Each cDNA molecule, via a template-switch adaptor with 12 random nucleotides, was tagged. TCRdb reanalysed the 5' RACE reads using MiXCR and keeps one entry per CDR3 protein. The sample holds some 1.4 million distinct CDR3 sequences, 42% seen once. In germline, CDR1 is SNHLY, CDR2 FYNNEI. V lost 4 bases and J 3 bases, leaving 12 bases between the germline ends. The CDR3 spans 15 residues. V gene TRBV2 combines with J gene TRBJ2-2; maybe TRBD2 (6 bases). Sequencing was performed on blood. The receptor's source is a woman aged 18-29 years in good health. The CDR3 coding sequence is TGTGCCAGCAGTGTACTATCGGGAGACACCGGGGAGCTGTTTTTT. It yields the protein CASSVLSGDTGELFF.